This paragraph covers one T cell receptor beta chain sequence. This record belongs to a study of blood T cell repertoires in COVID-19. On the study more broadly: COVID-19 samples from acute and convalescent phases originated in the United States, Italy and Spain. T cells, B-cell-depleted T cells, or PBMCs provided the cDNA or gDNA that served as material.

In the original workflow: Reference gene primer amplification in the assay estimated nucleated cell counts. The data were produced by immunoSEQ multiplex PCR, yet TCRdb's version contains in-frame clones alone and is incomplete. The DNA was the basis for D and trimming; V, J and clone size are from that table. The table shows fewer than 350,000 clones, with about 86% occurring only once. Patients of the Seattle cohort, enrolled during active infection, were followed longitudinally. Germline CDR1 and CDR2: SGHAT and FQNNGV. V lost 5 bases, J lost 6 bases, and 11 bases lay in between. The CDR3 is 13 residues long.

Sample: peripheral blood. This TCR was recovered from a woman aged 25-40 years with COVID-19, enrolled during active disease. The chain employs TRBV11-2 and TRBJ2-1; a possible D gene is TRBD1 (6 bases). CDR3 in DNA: TGTGCCAGCAGCCCTAGGGGGTTCAATGAGCAGTTCTTC. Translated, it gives CASSPRGFNEQFF.